This TCR beta chain appears in the sequencing data of a study of Ad26.COV2.S vaccination and SARS-CoV-2 variants. In regard to this clone: Its antigen is unidentified.

Whole-study findings and limits: Total T cell responses were possibly underestimated by TCR breadth and depth analyses. For non-spike TCRs, breadth in vaccine recipients resembled that in placebo recipients. Post-vaccination spike-specific CD8+ and CD4+ T cell responses reportedly had substantial breadth.

This CDR3 has 15 residues. The V end lost 1 base, the J end lost 0 bases, and 9 bases lay between the germline ends. Germline CDR1 reads SGHTA; CDR2 reads FQGNSA. The method was immunoSEQ multiplex PCR; TCRdb's version includes in-frame clones alone and lacks a portion of them. This table has 97,000 or so clones, about 78% appearing once. The chain uses TRBV7-2 and TRBJ1-1, with no clear D. This material consisted of peripheral blood, taken after recovery from COVID-19. The receptor was isolated from a human donor who had recovered from COVID-19. In DNA form, the CDR3 reads TGTGCCAGCAGCTTAGGTCATCGTATGAACACTGAAGCTTTCTTT. As protein: CASSLGHRMNTEAFF.